This TCR beta chain was sequenced in a study of cytomegalovirus exposure and HLA in healthy donors. Study-wide points: Analysis performed later showed TCR beta chains linked to HLA being more clonally expanded than equally common others.

The CDR3 covers 15 residues. As to this clone: Its antigen is as yet unknown.

The PCR employed 60 Vbeta primers together with 13 Jbeta primers. Sequencing used immunoSEQ multiplex PCR; TCRdb keeps in-frame clones, though not all of them. The table lists about 130,000 clones, 80% of them singletons. The chain uses TRBV21-1 and TRBJ1-5. TRBV21-1 is a listed pseudogene. Material: PBMCs. The sequence was collected from a man aged 40-49 years in good health and CMV-seronegative. The CDR3 region is CASSKEPYSNQPQHF. As DNA, the CDR3 is TGTGCCAGCAGCAAAGAACCCTATAGCAATCAGCCCCAGCATTTT.